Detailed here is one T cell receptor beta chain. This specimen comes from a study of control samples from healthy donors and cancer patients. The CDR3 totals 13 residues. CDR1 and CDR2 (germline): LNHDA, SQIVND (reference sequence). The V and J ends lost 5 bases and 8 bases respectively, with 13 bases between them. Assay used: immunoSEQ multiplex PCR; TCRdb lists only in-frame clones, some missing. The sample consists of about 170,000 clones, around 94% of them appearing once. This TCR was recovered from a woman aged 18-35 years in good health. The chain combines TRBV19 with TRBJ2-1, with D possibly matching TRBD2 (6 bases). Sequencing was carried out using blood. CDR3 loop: CASSYPGADEQFF. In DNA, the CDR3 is TGTGCCAGTAGTTATCCGGGAGCGGATGAGCAGTTCTTC.